The 32 T cell receptor beta chains below were found in one sample sequenced in a study of T cells after yellow fever vaccination. Each CDR3 protein is one row after TCRdb ran MiXCR on the 5' RACE reads. This table has 300,000 to 400,000 distinct CDR3 sequences, 8.5% to 9% appearing once. Sequenced material: PBMCs, taken on the day of the first yellow fever vaccination. Receptors originate from a man between 18 and 35 years old who received the YFV17D yellow fever vaccine.

This clonotype appeared many times. The V and J genes are TRBV2 and TRBJ2-5; a possible D gene is TRBD2 (6 bases). Germline CDR1 SNHLY, CDR2 FYNNEI. V was trimmed by 6 bases and J by 4 bases, leaving 18 bases between them. The CDR3 length is 15 residues. As DNA, the CDR3 is TGTGCCAGCAGGGGGGGACTTCGAGTCCCAGAGACCCAGTACTTC. This sequence encodes CASRGGLRVPETQYF.

In its sample, this clonotype was seen many times. J is TRBJ1-2 and V is TRBV5-1; TRBD1 matches at 8 bases. Germline CDR1 is SGHRS and CDR2 is YFSETQ. The CDR3 runs 15 residues. With 0 bases clipped from V and 6 bases from J, the junction kept 7 bases outside the gene matches. In DNA form, the CDR3 reads TGCGCCAGCAGCTTGGAAGGTGCAGGGGGCGATGGCTACACCTTC. Protein: CASSLEGAGGDGYTF.

The chain is built from TRBV7-2 and TRBJ2-7; 7 bases map to TRBD1. The CDR3 has 16 residues. With 4 bases clipped from V and 7 bases from J, the junction kept 16 bases outside the gene matches. Germline V gives CDR1 SGHTA, CDR2 FQGNSA. The CDR3 region has the DNA TGTGCCAGCAGCTCACCGGACAGGCTCGGCCCCTCTGAGCAGTACTTC. This codes for CASSSPDRLGPSEQYF.

In its sample, this clonotype was seen many times. The chain recombines TRBV27 with TRBJ1-6; 7 bases fit TRBD1. CDR3 length: 15 residues. Germline assignment: CDR1 MNHEY and CDR2 SMNVEV (reference sequence). V shed 4 bases and J 0 bases; nucleotides not matched to a gene: 0. The CDR3 bases are TGTGCCAGCAGTTGGGACAGCTCCTATAATTCACCCCTCCACTTT. Translation: CASSWDSSYNSPLHF.

This clonotype has only a few counts. The chain has TRBV5-1 and TRBJ2-2, with 9 nucleotides matching TRBD1. Trimming took 0 bases from V and 7 from J; bases not matched to a gene: 10. Germline CDR1 SGHRS, CDR2 YFSETQ. The CDR3 length is 17 residues. The CDR3 bases are TGCGCCAGCAGCTTGGCCTCTTCGGGACAGGGCATCGGGGAGCTGTTTTTT. This translates into CASSLASSGQGIGELFF.

This clonotype has just a few counts. The chain recombines TRBV20-1 with TRBJ1-1, with D uncertain. This CDR3 has 13 residues. V gave up 3 bases and J gave up 0 bases, with 8 bases separating them. The germline V gene has CDR1 DFQATT and CDR2 SNEGSKA (reference sequence). Here the CDR3 reads CSASLIMNTEAFF. CDR3 nucleotide sequence: TGCAGTGCTAGTTTAATCATGAACACTGAAGCTTTCTTT.

This chain connects TRBV6-2 or TRBV6-3 to TRBJ2-5, with no clear D. In germline, CDR1 is MNHEY, CDR2 SVGEGT. The CDR3 sequence is 14 residues long. Trimming removed 4 bases from V and 1 base from J, with 10 bases in between. CDR3 region: CASSSTGPQETQYF. In DNA, the CDR3 is TGTGCCAGCAGTTCGACTGGGCCCCAAGAGACCCAGTACTTC.

This clonotype occurred many times. The chain couples TRBV12-3 or TRBV12-4 to TRBJ2-5; a weak D match, TRBD1 (6 bases). This CDR3 contains 13 residues. Trimming took off 3 bases at V and 3 bases at J, with 8 bases between the two ends. The CDR3 sequence: CASSFGQKETQYF. The CDR3 nucleotides read TGTGCCAGCAGTTTTGGACAGAAAGAGACCCAGTACTTC.

The table lists this clonotype with many counts. This chain joins TRBV18 and TRBJ1-3; no reliable D call. Germline V CDR1 and CDR2: KGHSH, LQKENI. The CDR3 extends over 13 amino acids. The ends were cut back, 5 bases at V and 2 bases at J, with 7 bases in the middle. In DNA, the CDR3 is TGTGCCAGCTCAAGCGGCCCTGGAAACACCATATATTTT. This encodes CASSSGPGNTIYF.

In this sample, this clonotype turned up many times. This rearrangement joins TRBV3-1 to TRBJ1-3; D remains ambiguous. Germline CDR1 and CDR2: LGHDT and YNNKEL (reference sequence). Trimming removed 0 bases at V and 3 bases at J, with 12 bases between. CDR3 length: 16 residues. The CDR3 is CASSQDPARSGNTIYF. DNA for the CDR3: TGTGCCAGCAGCCAAGATCCCGCTAGAAGTGGAAACACCATATATTTT.

The chain carries TRBV15 and TRBJ2-7, with a possible D match to TRBD1 (5 bases). This CDR3 is built from 14 residues. Germline V lookup: CDR1 LNHNV, CDR2 YYDKDF (reference sequence). The ends were cut back, 3 bases at V and 2 bases at J, with 11 bases in the middle. The CDR3 nucleotides read TGTGCCACCAGCAGTACAGGTTACCCCTACGAGCAGTACTTC. Residues: CATSSTGYPYEQYF. The full variable domain, with the rest looked up from reference TRBV15 and TRBJ2-7, is DAMVIQNPRYQVTQFGKPVTLSCSQTLNHNVMYWYQQKSSQAPKLLFHYYDKDFNNEADTPDNFQSRRPNTSFCFLDIRSPGLGDTAMYLCATSSTGYPYEQYFGPGTRLTVT.

The V call is TRBV6-1, the J call TRBJ1-2, with 10 positions matching TRBD1. Germline V gene data show CDR1 as MNHNS and CDR2 as SASEGT. The length of the CDR3 is 16 residues. The junction had 7 bases not matched to a gene; V was cut back by 6 bases and J by 0 bases. The CDR3 nucleotides are TGTGCCAGCAGCCCGCGACAGGGGGCGCCTAACTATGGCTACACCTTC. Translating gives CASSPRQGAPNYGYTF.

The CDR3 DNA reads TGTGCCAGCGTTACCGGGACAGGGGATGAAAAACTGTTTTTT. As protein: CASVTGTGDEKLFF. The chain uses TRBV7-9 and TRBJ1-4; 10 bases line up with TRBD1. The junction had 6 bases not matched to a gene; V was cut back by 8 bases and J by 6 bases. Germline CDR1 reads SEHNR; CDR2 reads FQNEAQ (reference sequence). CDR3 size: 14 residues.

This clonotype was observed many times. The chain combines TRBV20-1 with TRBJ1-6, with unresolved D. This CDR3 region has 13 residues. Germline V gene sequence: CDR1 DFQATT, CDR2 SNEGSKA (reference sequence). Trimming took off 3 bases at V and 0 bases at J, with 3 bases between the two ends. The CDR3 sequence: CSARSSYNSPLHF. The CDR3 DNA is TGCAGTGCTAGGAGCTCCTATAATTCACCCCTCCACTTT.

This clonotype was counted between two and nine times. The chain employs TRBV4-1 and TRBJ1-2; D possibly corresponds to TRBD1 (5 bases). Per germline, CDR1 MGHRA and CDR2 YSYEKL. The V end lost 1 base, the J end lost 7 bases, and 13 bases lay between the germline ends. The CDR3 spans 14 residues. The CDR3 DNA reads TGCGCCAGCAGCCAAGGGCGCAGGGCATTTGGCTACACCTTC. This sequence encodes CASSQGRRAFGYTF.

The table lists this clonotype with many counts. J is TRBJ1-4 and V is TRBV5-1; no reliable D call. The V end lost 3 bases, the J end lost 1 base, and 10 bases lay between the germline ends. This CDR3 spans 15 amino acids. The germline V gene has CDR1 SGHRS and CDR2 YFSETQ. The CDR3 here is CASSSTSGTNEKLFF. The CDR3 bases are TGCGCCAGCAGCTCCACTAGCGGAACTAATGAAAAACTGTTTTTT.

This clonotype came up a few times. This sequence joins TRBV12-3 or TRBV12-4 and TRBJ2-1, with 11 positions matching TRBD2. Trimming cost V 4 bases and J 1 base; bases outside gene matches: 12. There are 19 residues in the CDR3. DNA of the CDR3: TGTGCCAGCAGTTCATTATTCCCGACTAGCGGGGAATCCTACAATGAGCAGTTCTTC. Translating gives CASSSLFPTSGESYNEQFF.

This clonotype was observed at least ten times. This chain uses TRBV20-1 with TRBJ2-3, with 10 bases aligning to TRBD2. Germline loops: CDR1 DFQATT, CDR2 SNEGSKA (reference sequence). The CDR3 is 15 residues long. V dropped 3 bases and J dropped 5; count of bases not matched to a gene: 8. CDR3 amino acids: CSASRLLAGVDTQYF. The CDR3 DNA sequence: TGCAGTGCTAGTAGGTTGCTAGCGGGGGTAGATACGCAGTATTTT.

This clonotype was detected a few times. The V call is TRBV25-1, the J call TRBJ2-5, with D perhaps TRBD2 (5 bases). CDR3 size: 14 residues. V lost 1 base to trimming and J lost 5 bases, with 11 bases between them. Germline V CDR1 and CDR2: MGHDK, SYGVNS. The CDR3 bases are TGTGCCAGCAGTGAATGGTCCAGCGGCGAGACCCAGTACTTC. Protein product: CASSEWSSGETQYF.

The V and J genes are TRBV21-1 and TRBJ2-1. TRBV21-1 corresponds to a pseudogene. This CDR3 has 17 amino acids. CDR3 nucleotides: TGTGCCAGCAGCAAAGACAAGGCGGGGAGCTCCTACAATGAGCAGTTCTTC. This gives the protein CASSKDKAGSSYNEQFF.

This clonotype was observed at least ten times. The rearrangement uses TRBV7-3 and TRBJ2-2; D uncertain. Trimming cost V 2 bases and J 3 bases, with 10 bases left between them. CDR3 length equals 15 residues. Per germline, CDR1 SGHTA and CDR2 FQGTGA. The CDR3 is CASSLSGLDTGELFF. In DNA form, the CDR3 reads TGTGCCAGCAGCTTATCTGGGCTGGACACCGGGGAGCTGTTTTTT. The variable domain in full, with the rest retrieved from reference TRBV7-3 and TRBJ2-2, is GAGVSQTPSNKVTEKGKYVELRCDPISGHTALYWYRQSLGQGPEFLIYFQGTGAADDSGLPNDRFFAVRPEGSVSTLKIQRTERGDSAVYLCASSLSGLDTGELFFGEGSRLTVL.

The chain couples TRBV13 to TRBJ1-3; 8 nucleotides match TRBD1. Trimming removed 4 bases from V and 1 base from J; junction bases left unmatched: 3. This CDR3 is 15 amino acids long. CDR1 is PRHDT, CDR2 FYEKMQ, per germline (reference sequence). As DNA, the CDR3 is TGTGCCAGCAGCTACCGACAGGGGTCTGGAAACACCATATATTTT. Protein: CASSYRQGSGNTIYF. Together with reference TRBV13 and TRBJ1-3, the CDR3 gives the full variable domain: AAGVIQSPRHLIKEKRETATLKCYPIPRHDTVYWYQQGPGQDPQFLISFYEKMQSDKGSIPDRFSAQQFSDYHSELNMSSLELGDSALYFCASSYRQGSGNTIYFGEGSWLTVV.

This clonotype was found many times. The chain uses TRBV5-4 and TRBJ1-1, with D perhaps matching TRBD1 (6 bases). Trimming pared 6 bases from V and 0 bases from J, leaving 15 bases between. The CDR3 extends over 15 amino acids. In germline, CDR1 is SGHNT, CDR2 YYREEE (reference sequence). DNA of the CDR3: TGTGCCAGCACCGAGCCGGGACATATGAACACTGAAGCTTTCTTT. Protein product: CASTEPGHMNTEAFF.

A few counts support this clonotype. V is TRBV20-1 and J is TRBJ2-1; possibly TRBD2 for D (5 bases). Trimming took off 3 bases at V and 8 bases at J, with 17 bases between the two ends. The germline gives CDR1 DFQATT, CDR2 SNEGSKA (reference sequence). The CDR3 contains 14 residues. DNA of the CDR3: TGCAGTGCTAGTAATTTACGGGGTGATGATGAGCAGTTCTTC. It translates to CSASNLRGDDEQFF.

This clonotype showed up just a few times. V gene TRBV6-1 combines with J gene TRBJ1-2; TRBD1 matches 7 bases. The germline CDR1 and CDR2 sequences are MNHNS and SASEGT. The CDR3 spans 17 residues. With V trimmed by 6 bases and J by 5 bases, 18 bases remained unmatched. The CDR3, as DNA: TGTGCCAGCAGGACAGGGATTTCCGGGTCCGAGGGGTATGGCTACACCTTC. Its protein is CASRTGISGSEGYGYTF.

This chain joins TRBV7-6 and TRBJ2-7, with 14 bases identical to TRBD2. Germline CDR1 is SGHVS and CDR2 is FNYEAQ. The junction had 11 bases not matched to a gene; V was cut back by 4 bases and J by 3 bases. The CDR3 spans 18 residues. CDR3 nucleotide sequence: TGTGCCAGCAGCTCCTGGACTAGCGGGGGGCCACTTAGCTACGAGCAGTACTTC. Translated, it gives CASSSWTSGGPLSYEQYF.

This clonotype appeared a few times. This chain uses TRBV12-3 or TRBV12-4 with TRBJ1-6, with 9 bases lining up with TRBD1. V shed 9 bases, J shed 10 bases, and the junction held 19 bases outside the gene matches. The CDR3 totals 17 residues. CDR3: CASLRGQGFLLGSPLHF. For the CDR3, the DNA is TGTGCCAGTCTCAGGGGACAGGGTTTTCTTCTAGGCTCACCCCTCCACTTT.

The chain joins TRBV5-1 to TRBJ2-1; no firm D call. Per the germline V gene, CDR1 is SGHRS and CDR2 is YFSETQ. The CDR3 runs 14 residues. Trimming left V 5 bases short and J 4 bases short, with 13 bases between. The CDR3 loop is CASRRIDQYNEQFF. The DNA for the CDR3 is TGCGCCAGCAGGCGGATCGACCAATACAATGAGCAGTTCTTC.

This clonotype was seen a few times. This chain connects TRBV7-9 to TRBJ2-3; TRBD1 aligns across 9 bases. This CDR3 region has 16 residues. From germline, CDR1 is SEHNR and CDR2 FQNEAQ (reference sequence). V lost 4 bases, J lost 0 bases, and 5 bases stayed unmatched. The DNA for the CDR3 is TGTGCCAGCAGCTCCTACAGGGGGCGGAGCACAGATACGCAGTATTTT. It yields the protein CASSSYRGRSTDTQYF. The variable domain in full, completed from reference TRBV7-9 and TRBJ2-3, reads DTGVSQNPRHKITKRGQNVTFRCDPISEHNRLYWYRQTLGQGPEFLTYFQNEAQLEKSRLLSDRFSAERPKGSFSTLEIQRTEQGDSAMYLCASSSYRGRSTDTQYFGPGTRLTVL.

This clonotype was recorded at least ten times. The chain employs TRBV20-1 and TRBJ2-4; 9 positions match TRBD2. V was clipped by 3 bases and J by 7 bases; unmatched bases: 1. The germline V gene encodes CDR1 DFQATT and CDR2 SNEGSKA (reference sequence). This CDR3 spans 12 amino acids. The CDR3 nucleotides are TGCAGTGCTAGGACTAGCGGTAACATTCAGTACTTC. It encodes CSARTSGNIQYF.

This clonotype appeared a few times. The chain is built from TRBV7-9 and TRBJ1-1, with TRBD1 identical over 7 bases. The germline CDR1 and CDR2 sequences are SEHNR and FQNEAQ (reference sequence). The CDR3 extends over 14 amino acids. J lost 7 bases, V lost 5 bases, and 10 bases had no gene match. In DNA form, the CDR3 reads TGTGCCAGCAGCCCCACAGGGGCCGGAGGTGAAGCTTTCTTT. It yields the protein CASSPTGAGGEAFF.

The V and J genes are TRBV18 and TRBJ2-7, with TRBD2 matching 8 bases. The CDR3 consists of 15 residues. Losses at the gene ends were 3 bases for V and 3 bases for J; bases not matched to a gene: 7. Germline-derived CDR1 and CDR2 are KGHSH and LQKENI. CDR3 sequence: CASSPSSGGDYEQYF. The CDR3 coding sequence is TGTGCCAGCTCACCGTCAAGCGGGGGAGACTACGAGCAGTACTTC.